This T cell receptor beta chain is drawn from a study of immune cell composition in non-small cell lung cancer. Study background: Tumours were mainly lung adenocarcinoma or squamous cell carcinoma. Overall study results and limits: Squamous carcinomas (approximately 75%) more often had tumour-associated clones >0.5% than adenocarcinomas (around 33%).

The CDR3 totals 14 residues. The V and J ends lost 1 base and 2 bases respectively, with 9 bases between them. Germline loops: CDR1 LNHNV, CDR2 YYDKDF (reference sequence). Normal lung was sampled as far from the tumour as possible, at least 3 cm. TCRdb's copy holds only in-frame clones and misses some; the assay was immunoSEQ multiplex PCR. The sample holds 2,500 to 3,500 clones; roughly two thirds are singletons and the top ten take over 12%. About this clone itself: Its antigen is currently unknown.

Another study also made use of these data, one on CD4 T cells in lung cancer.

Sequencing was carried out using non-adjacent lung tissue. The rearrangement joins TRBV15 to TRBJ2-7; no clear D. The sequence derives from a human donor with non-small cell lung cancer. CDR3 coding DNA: TGTGCCACCAGCAGAGGAGACTTGACCTACGAGCAGTACTTC. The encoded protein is CATSRGDLTYEQYF. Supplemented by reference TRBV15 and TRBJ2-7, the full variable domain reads DAMVIQNPRYQVTQFGKPVTLSCSQTLNHNVMYWYQQKSSQAPKLLFHYYDKDFNNEADTPDNFQSRRPNTSFCFLDIRSPGLGDTAMYLCATSRGDLTYEQYFGPGTRLTVT.